This entry lists 17 T cell receptor beta chains sequenced from one sample in a study of blood T cell repertoires in COVID-19. Generated by immunoSEQ multiplex PCR, the TCRdb table keeps only in-frame clones and is missing some. The table has about 27,000 clones, approximately 91% seen once. Sample: peripheral blood. Receptor source: an older man with active COVID-19.

V and J are TRBV9 and TRBJ1-3; TRBD1 aligns across 7 bases. Germline trimming cut 3 bases from V and 1 base from J; bases unmatched to any gene: 1. From germline, CDR1 is SGDLS and CDR2 YYNGEE. This CDR3 is 14 amino acids long. CDR3 DNA sequence: TGTGCCAGCAGCGCGACAGGGTCTGGAAACACCATATATTTT. Its translation is CASSATGSGNTIYF.

The rearrangement uses TRBV5-5 and TRBJ1-6; tentative D call: TRBD1 (5 bases). V was trimmed by 1 base and J by 7 bases, leaving 12 bases between them. Germline V gene lookup returns CDR1 SGHKS and CDR2 YYEKEE (reference sequence). The CDR3 totals 15 residues. The CDR3 DNA follows: TGTGCCAGCAGCTTGAGGGAGGGGCGAAATTCACCCCTCCACTTT. Translation: CASSLREGRNSPLHF.

This rearrangement joins TRBV27 to TRBJ1-6; 7 nucleotides line up with TRBD1. The trim removed 3 bases at V and 4 bases at J, leaving 3 bases unmatched. Germline assignment: CDR1 MNHEY and CDR2 SMNVEV (reference sequence). The CDR3 extends over 15 amino acids. This CDR3 is CASSLTTGYNSPLHF. CDR3 coding DNA: TGTGCCAGCAGTTTGACGACAGGGTATAATTCACCCCTCCACTTT.

V gene TRBV6-5 combines with J gene TRBJ1-2; D unresolved. V shed 4 bases and J shed 2 bases, with 14 bases lying between them. The CDR3 loop spans 15 amino acids. Germline CDR1 and CDR2: MNHEY and SVGAGI. The CDR3 here is CASSLSPLENYGYTF. The CDR3 DNA sequence: TGTGCCAGCAGTTTGAGCCCCCTGGAGAACTATGGCTACACCTTC.

This chain connects TRBV6-5 to TRBJ1-4, with 7 bases lining up with TRBD1. V lost 9 bases to trimming and J lost 0 bases; unmatched junction nucleotides: 7. This CDR3 is 15 amino acids long. The germline V gene has CDR1 MNHEY and CDR2 SVGAGI. The CDR3 loop is CASKGARATNEKLFF. The CDR3 bases are TGTGCCAGTAAGGGGGCGAGAGCAACTAATGAAAAACTGTTTTTT.

V usage is TRBV7-6 and J usage is TRBJ1-6; 8 nucleotides align to TRBD1. This CDR3 region has 15 residues. Germline V gene data show CDR1 as SGHVS and CDR2 as FNYEAQ. Trimming removed 5 bases from V and 9 bases from J; junction bases left unmatched: 9. The DNA for the CDR3 is TGTGCCAGCAGCGTACAGACAGGGGAGGCTTCACCCCTCCACTTT. It is translated as CASSVQTGEASPLHF. The full variable domain, with the rest looked up from reference TRBV7-6 and TRBJ1-6, is GAGVSQSPRYKVTKRGQDVALRCDPISGHVSLYWYRQALGQGPEFLTYFNYEAQQDKSGLPNDRFSAERPEGSISTLTIQRTEQRDSAMYRCASSVQTGEASPLHFGNGTRLTVT.

The V gene is TRBV6-6, the J gene TRBJ2-3; 11 bases fit TRBD1. Unmatched junction bases numbered 2, after V lost 4 bases and J lost 2 bases. The CDR3 length is 15 residues. Germline values: CDR1 MNHNY, CDR2 SVGAGI (reference sequence). This CDR3 is CASSSGQGVTDTQYF. In nucleotides, the CDR3 is TGTGCCAGCAGTTCGGGACAGGGGGTCACAGATACGCAGTATTTT.

This clone was seen only once. The chain is built from TRBV30 and TRBJ2-7; 9 bases are a match to TRBD1. This CDR3 spans 14 amino acids. Germline V gene data show CDR1 as GTSNPN and CDR2 as SVGIG (reference sequence). V trimming: 4 bases; J trimming: 2 bases; junction bases outside the gene matches: 6. The CDR3 DNA reads as TGTGCCTGGAAGCTGGGACAGGGCCCCTACGAGCAGTACTTC. Residues: CAWKLGQGPYEQYF.

This clone occurred a few times. The chain is built from TRBV13 and TRBJ1-6; TRBD1 aligns across 7 bases. Germline lookup yields CDR1 PRHDT and CDR2 FYEKMQ (reference sequence). Trimming cost V 2 bases and J 9 bases; bases outside gene matches: 4. The CDR3 has 14 residues. The CDR3 region has the DNA TGTGCCAGCAGCTTAAGTGACAGGGTTTCACCCCTCCACTTT. Its protein is CASSLSDRVSPLHF. The complete variable domain, with remaining parts taken from reference TRBV13 and TRBJ1-6, reads AAGVIQSPRHLIKEKRETATLKCYPIPRHDTVYWYQQGPGQDPQFLISFYEKMQSDKGSIPDRFSAQQFSDYHSELNMSSLELGDSALYFCASSLSDRVSPLHFGNGTRLTVT.

The chain is built from TRBV6-2 or TRBV6-3 and TRBJ2-7; D gene uncertain. The CDR3 covers 13 residues. In germline, CDR1 is MNHEY, CDR2 SVGEGT. V shed 0 bases and J shed 2 bases, with 5 bases lying between them. CDR3 loop: CASSYSAPYEQYF. DNA for the CDR3: TGTGCCAGCAGTTACTCGGCCCCCTACGAGCAGTACTTC.

The gene calls are TRBV6-5 and TRBJ1-4; D call uncertain. Trimming removed 3 bases from V and 0 bases from J, with 5 bases in between. This CDR3 is built from 14 residues. Germline V gives CDR1 MNHEY, CDR2 SVGAGI. The CDR3 DNA reads TGTGCCAGCAGTTATATCCCAACTAATGAAAAACTGTTTTTT. Its translation: CASSYIPTNEKLFF.

V is TRBV19 and J is TRBJ1-5, with 9 bases matching TRBD1. This CDR3 region has 15 residues. Germline CDR1 LNHDA, CDR2 SQIVND (reference sequence). V shed 2 bases, J shed 3 bases, and the junction held 2 bases outside the gene matches. The CDR3 is CASSIRTGVNQPQHF. In DNA form, the CDR3 reads TGTGCCAGTAGTATAAGGACAGGGGTCAATCAGCCCCAGCATTTT.

This rearrangement joins TRBV7-2 to TRBJ2-2, with D possibly matching TRBD1 (6 bases). The CDR3 is 15 amino acids. In germline, CDR1 is SGHTA, CDR2 FQGNSA. The V end was cut by 5 bases, the J end by 6 bases, with 16 bases between. The CDR3 reads CASSPGDVGPGELFF. CDR3 coding DNA: TGTGCCAGCAGCCCAGGGGACGTCGGCCCCGGGGAGCTGTTTTTT.

The chain is built from TRBV7-3 and TRBJ2-1; 8 bases fit TRBD1. J lost 7 bases, V lost 3 bases, and 8 bases had no gene match. The germline V gene has CDR1 SGHTA and CDR2 FQGTGA. The CDR3 loop spans 15 amino acids. DNA for the CDR3: TGTGCCAGCAGCTTTGGACAGGGCTCGTCAAATGAGCAGTTCTTC. Its translation: CASSFGQGSSNEQFF.

The rearrangement joins TRBV4-1 to TRBJ2-3, with 9 nucleotides matching TRBD2. This CDR3 is built from 16 residues. CDR1 MGHRA and CDR2 YSYEKL come from the germline V gene. After removal of 3 bases from V and 0 bases from J, the junction contained 4 bases not matched to a gene. The CDR3 region is CASSHVAGGSTDTQYF. The CDR3, as DNA: TGCGCCAGCAGCCACGTGGCGGGGGGGAGCACAGATACGCAGTATTTT.

V is TRBV6-6 and J is TRBJ2-1; D is possibly TRBD1 (5 bases). The CDR3 runs 12 residues. V lost 6 bases to trimming and J lost 11 bases, with 14 bases between them. Germline values: CDR1 MNHNY, CDR2 SVGAGI (reference sequence). CDR3 sequence (DNA): TGTGCCAGCAGACGAGAGACAGCCCAGCAGTTCTTC. Residues: CASRRETAQQFF.

CDR3 loop: CATNRASNEKLFF. The DNA for the CDR3 is TGTGCCACCAACAGGGCCTCTAATGAAAAACTGTTTTTT. The chain carries TRBV10-3 and TRBJ1-4, with TRBD1 as a possible D gene (6 bases). The CDR3 length is 13 residues. Between the trimmed V and J ends, which lost 10 bases and 3 bases, there was a span of 12 bases. Germline CDR1 reads ENHRY; CDR2 reads SYGVKD.